This T cell receptor (beta chain) was retrieved from a study of blood T cell repertoires in COVID-19 (TCRdb year 2020). For the study in its entirety: Samples from collaborators originated in the United States, Italy and Spain and spanned both the acute and convalescent phases of COVID-19. Samples came from the ongoing ImmuneRACE study (first 160 participants) plus 1,254 subjects from 6 global collaborators. HLA class I and class II types, where available, came from metadata supplied by the sample provider rather than from assay-based typing. The repertoires were made available in a free public database intended to serve as a resource for research on the immune response to SARS-CoV-2. The material from the prospective study consisted of cDNA or gDNA derived from T cells, B-cell-depleted T cells, or PBMCs. Nearly every sample came with metadata listing a de-identified subject ID, COVID-19 status, age in years and sex. Subjects who had been exposed to COVID-19, were actively infected with it, or had recovered from it provided the deeply sampled blood TCRbeta repertoires that made up the dataset.

In the case of this clone: This clone's antigen is unknown. Qualities for individual bases were not recorded, and no much larger clone is one base off.

Here is what the overall study found, with its caveats: The amount of clinical and demographic metadata varied by source and participant and was provided uncurated.

At one collaborating source in Seattle, patients were enrolled during active infection and were followed longitudinally through the course of disease. Each collaborating institution followed its own protocols to collect whole blood in K2EDTA tubes. Collaborator samples were shipped for TCRbeta analysis as frozen whole blood, isolated PBMCs, or DNA extracted from either sample type. TCRbeta CDR3 regions were amplified from genomic DNA using the immunoSEQ Assay, a bias-controlled multiplex PCR. Per the authors' processing: The number of nucleated cells in each sample was estimated by amplification of reference gene primers within the assay. Sequence reads were collapsed and filtered to measure the absolute abundance of every unique TCRbeta CDR3 rearrangement. For each sample, productive Simpson clonality was calculated as the square root of Simpson's diversity index over productive rearrangements. This is the immuneACCESS table as TCRdb keeps it, with only in-frame sequences that have V and J called. A part of the clones is gone; compared with another copy, unresolved V genes explain less than half, and the rest is unexplained. V and J calls and clone size are as listed in that table; D and trimming were resolved from the DNA. The table for this sample lists over 200,000 clones; around nine tenths of them were counted only once. The ten largest clones represent around 0.84% of the sample.

The CDR3 holds 16 amino acids from the cysteine to the phenylalanine. Only the CDR3 DNA is retained, 48 bases long and in frame from the first base. The germline V gene (reference sequence) provides CDR1 SEHNR and CDR2 FQNEAQ. Germline trimming: 1 base from V, 5 bases from J; junction bases outside gene matches: 4. The specimen sequenced was peripheral blood. In this chain, TRBV7-9 is recombined with TRBJ2-7; 14 bases in the middle match TRBD2. This receptor was identified in a man in his sixties with COVID-19, enrolled during active disease. CDR3 reads: CASSLGTSGRPNEQYF. The DNA reads TGTGCCAGCAGCTTAGGGACTAGCGGGAGGCCAAACGAGCAGTACTTC.